Listed here are 13 T cell receptor beta chains from one sample, sequenced in a study of tumor-infiltrating lymphocytes in primary liver carcinoma. Total RNA amounting to roughly 480 ng was the source from which TCR beta cDNA was made with a constant-region primer. Amplification in three nested multiplex PCR rounds with slightly modified ARM-PCR gave rise to TCR beta libraries. Forward primers for TRBV1-TRBV30 and a C-beta reverse primer served the first two PCR rounds, at 10 cycles each. Each CDR3 protein is one row after TCRdb ran MiXCR on the multiplex PCR reads. The sample includes 90,000 to 150,000 distinct CDR3 sequences, roughly 75% seen only once; the top ten take over 8%. Unsorted bulk tissue, roughly 20-32 mg of it, served as the source for co-extraction of RNA and DNA. The sample comprised tumor-adjacent normal liver tissue. The receptors derive from a woman aged 60-75 years with primary liver carcinoma and hepatitis B virus infection.

About this clonotype: A much larger clone lies a single base off, so this may be a read error. This rearrangement joins TRBV7-8 to TRBJ1-1; D remains ambiguous. Germline CDR1 reads SGHVS; CDR2 reads FQNEAQ. Trimming removed 5 bases from V and 9 bases from J, with 22 bases in between. The length of the CDR3 is 15 residues. The CDR3 bases are TGTGCCAGCAGCCCCCGTCAGCACCCCCGCCCCAAAGCTTTCTTT. Translation gives CASSPRQHPRPKAFF.

A word on this clonotype: At one boundary the junction diverges from the germline segment, which might be a read error. The V and J genes are TRBV11-2 and TRBJ2-7; TRBD2 matches 8 bases. Looked up from germline, CDR1 is SGHAT and CDR2 is FQNNGV. This CDR3 contains 16 residues. CDR3 bases: TGTGCTAGCAGCTTAGCGTTGGGGGCGGGAGGCTACGAGCAGTACTTC. As protein: CASSLALGAGGYEQYF.

As regards this clonotype: The junction departs from germline at one end; a sequencing error may be responsible. The V call is TRBV7-8, the J call TRBJ2-1; TRBD2 agrees at 9 bases. The CDR3 runs 20 residues. The V gene's germline CDR1 is SGHVS and CDR2 FQNEAQ. CDR3 nucleotide sequence: TGTGCCGGCAGCTTAGTGTCTGGACTAGCGAGAACCGATACCTACAATGAGCAGTTCTTC. Its protein product is CAGSLVSGLARTDTYNEQFF.

About this clonotype: This sequence may be a read error, since a much larger clone differs from it by one base. V gene TRBV6-5 combines with J gene TRBJ1-5; 7 bases agree with TRBD1. The J call is in doubt because the DNA end fits TRBJ2-3 better. CDR1 MNHEY and CDR2 SVGAGI come from the germline V gene. CDR3 size: 14 residues. For the CDR3, the DNA is TGTGCCAGCAGTTGGGACAGCAACTATCAGCCCCAGTATTTT. It specifies CASSWDSNYQPQYF.

About this clonotype: This may stem from a read error, because a much larger clone lies one nucleotide away. The chain joins TRBV6-2 or TRBV6-3 to TRBJ2-5, with TRBD1 matching 7 bases. The trim removed 3 bases at V and 3 bases at J, leaving 4 bases unmatched. This CDR3 comprises 14 residues. Germline V CDR1 and CDR2: MNHEY, SVGEGT. In DNA, the CDR3 is TGTGCCAGCAGTTATTCCGGGACAGAAGAGACCCAGTACTTC. This translates into CASSYSGTEETQYF.

This clonotype was seen ten or more times. The chain recombines TRBV6-6 with TRBJ1-6, with 8 bases matching TRBD1. The junction had 7 bases not matched to a gene; V was cut back by 3 bases and J by 9 bases. The CDR3 consists of 15 residues. Germline loops: CDR1 MNHNY, CDR2 SVGAGI (reference sequence). As DNA, the CDR3 is TGTGCCAGCAGTTATACCGACAGGGGAGGTTCACCCCTCCACTTT. This codes for CASSYTDRGGSPLHF.

The chain is built from TRBV7-9 and TRBJ2-7; TRBD1 aligns across 7 bases. The CDR3 covers 14 residues. The J segment lost 5 bases and the V segment lost 7 bases, leaving 11 bases of the junction unmatched. CDR1 and CDR2 from the germline V gene are SEHNR and FQNEAQ (reference sequence). CDR3 protein: CASKHDRVPHEQYF. CDR3 nucleotides: TGTGCCAGCAAGCACGACAGGGTACCCCACGAGCAGTACTTC.

This CDR3 is CASSYPGQGGPSSYGQYF. The CDR3 DNA sequence: TGTGCCAGCAGCTACCCGGGACAGGGGGGCCCAAGCTCCTACGGGCAATACTTC. This sequence joins TRBV6-2 or TRBV6-3 and TRBJ2-7; 11 bases are shared with TRBD1. Per the germline V gene, CDR1 is MNHEY and CDR2 is SVGEGT. Unmatched junction bases numbered 26, after V lost 6 bases and J lost 13 bases. The CDR3 is 18 amino acids.

Worth noting for this clonotype: One end of the junction fails to match germline, which may point to a read error. The chain is built from TRBV10-2 and TRBJ2-1; 7 nucleotides align to TRBD2. Germline lookup yields CDR1 WSHSY and CDR2 SAAADI. This CDR3 spans 14 amino acids. In nucleotides, the CDR3 is TGCGCCAGCAGTGACCTAGCGGAATACAATGAGCAGTTCTTT. Residues: CASSDLAEYNEQFF.

The V and J genes are TRBV20-1 and TRBJ1-2; D gene uncertain. Trimming pared 2 bases from V and 4 bases from J, leaving 14 bases between. CDR3 length: 14 residues. The germline CDR1 and CDR2 sequences are DFQATT and SNEGSKA (reference sequence). In nucleotides, the CDR3 is TGCAGTGCTAGAATGAGGAGCGGGGTCTATGGCTACACCTTC. It is translated as CSARMRSGVYGYTF.

This clonotype appeared a single time. The junction departs from germline at one end; a sequencing error may be responsible. V and J are TRBV5-4 and TRBJ1-3, with D uncertain. Germline CDR1 is SGHNT and CDR2 is YYREEE (reference sequence). The CDR3 length is 16 residues. CDR3 nucleotides: TGTGCCAACAGCTTGGGCAATTTAACCTCTGGAAACACCATATATTTT. Translation gives CANSLGNLTSGNTIYF.

This clonotype was seen a few times. One end of the junction does not line up with germline, which may come from a read error. This chain joins TRBV11-2 and TRBJ2-1, with TRBD2 matching over 8 bases. Germline CDR1 SGHAT, CDR2 FQNNGV. This CDR3 is 15 amino acids long. The DNA for the CDR3 is TGTGCCAGCTGCCGACTAGCGCCGGGATACAATGAGCAGCTCTTC. This sequence encodes CASCRLAPGYNEQLF.

This chain connects TRBV11-2 to TRBJ2-3, with 7 bases identical to TRBD2. The V segment lost 5 bases and the J segment 5 bases; nucleotides outside the gene matches: 16. The CDR3 totals 17 residues. CDR1 SGHAT and CDR2 FQNNGV come from the germline V gene. Here the CDR3 DNA reads TGTGCCAGCAGCCTGAATCGCGGGAGCTGGTTAGAAGATACGCAGTATTTT. It codes for CASSLNRGSWLEDTQYF.